Listed here are 27 T cell receptor beta chains from one sample, sequenced in a study of cytotoxic CD8 clonotypes in ibrutinib-treated CLL. Using immunoSEQ multiplex PCR, the repertoire was profiled, and TCRdb retains in-frame clones only, with some absent. The sample records 100,000 to 150,000 clones, roughly 85% being singletons. The material sequenced was PBMCs, taken after 24 months of ibrutinib treatment. The receptors here all came from a human donor with chronic lymphocytic leukemia.

The J gene is TRBJ2-5, the V gene TRBV7-9; 8 bases are a match to TRBD1. V gave up 5 bases and J gave up 2 bases; unmatched junction bases: 7. CDR1 SEHNR and CDR2 FQNEAQ come from the germline V gene (reference sequence). There are 15 residues in the CDR3. In nucleotides, the CDR3 is TGTGCCAGCAGCACCAGGACAGGGACGCAAGAGACCCAGTACTTC. It is translated as CASSTRTGTQETQYF. Supplemented by reference TRBV7-9 and TRBJ2-5, the full variable domain reads DTGVSQNPRHKITKRGQNVTFRCDPISEHNRLYWYRQTLGQGPEFLTYFQNEAQLEKSRLLSDRFSAERPKGSFSTLEIQRTEQGDSAMYLCASSTRTGTQETQYFGPGTRLLVL.

The J gene is TRBJ1-5, the V gene TRBV6-5; the D is unclear. This CDR3 contains 13 residues. The germline V and J ends were trimmed by 5 bases and 8 bases, with 13 bases remaining between them. CDR1 and CDR2 (germline): MNHEY, SVGAGI. The CDR3, as DNA: TGTGCCAGCAGTAACCCATCGGGAGAGCCCCAGCATTTT. It encodes CASSNPSGEPQHF.

This clone was detected only once. V gene TRBV9 combines with J gene TRBJ2-7; D might be TRBD1 (6 bases). Trimming pared 4 bases from V and 7 bases from J, leaving 21 bases between. Germline CDR1 reads SGDLS; CDR2 reads YYNGEE. The CDR3 has 15 residues. In DNA, the CDR3 is TGTGCCAGCAGCTCGTCTTCTCGGACAGAAAGAGAGCAGTACTTC. Translation gives CASSSSSRTEREQYF.

This chain joins TRBV6-1 and TRBJ1-6; TRBD1 might be the D (5 bases). This CDR3 has 15 residues. Germline CDR1 is MNHNS and CDR2 is SASEGT. The germline V and J ends were trimmed by 4 bases and 6 bases, with 13 bases remaining between them. The CDR3 bases are TGTGCCAGCAGTGGACCCCAGGGCGGTAATTCACCCCTCCACTTT. This encodes CASSGPQGGNSPLHF.

This clone was found once. This chain uses TRBV4-3 with TRBJ1-5, with TRBD1 as a possible D gene (5 bases). Trimming left V 0 bases short and J 11 bases short, with 14 bases between. CDR3 length equals 14 residues. From germline, CDR1 is LGHNA and CDR2 YSLEER. The CDR3 spells CASSQDSGRGAQHF. In DNA form, the CDR3 reads TGCGCCAGCAGCCAAGATTCGGGTAGGGGAGCCCAGCATTTT.

The chain couples TRBV28 to TRBJ1-5; D is ambiguous. Between the trimmed V and J ends, which lost 2 bases and 7 bases, there was a span of 12 bases. The CDR3 extends over 14 amino acids. From germline, CDR1 is MDHEN and CDR2 SYDVKM. The CDR3 reads CASSLERVWQPQHF. DNA for the CDR3: TGTGCCAGCAGTTTAGAGAGGGTATGGCAGCCCCAGCATTTT.

The DNA for the CDR3 is TGCGCCAGCAGCCAAGCCGGGGTAGAGACCCAGTACTTC. Translation: CASSQAGVETQYF. The gene calls are TRBV4-1 and TRBJ2-5; tentatively, D is TRBD2 (5 bases). CDR1 MGHRA and CDR2 YSYEKL come from the germline V gene. The CDR3 runs 13 residues. The ends were cut back, 1 base at V and 4 bases at J, with 7 bases in the middle.

The rearrangement joins TRBV6-1 to TRBJ1-4; D might be TRBD1 (6 bases). The germline CDR1 and CDR2 sequences are MNHNS and SASEGT. The CDR3 covers 15 residues. Trimming removed 9 bases at V and 8 bases at J, with 22 bases between. The CDR3 DNA is TGTGCCAGGGAGCGGGGAGACAGGCTAGGGGAAAAACTGTTTTTT. It is translated as CARERGDRLGEKLFF.

CDR3 sequence reads: CASSTPSPYRGERGQFF. The CDR3 bases are TGTGCCAGCAGTACCCCTTCCCCGTACAGGGGGGAAAGGGGGCAGTTCTTC. The J gene is TRBJ2-1, the V gene TRBV28; 8 nucleotides agree with TRBD1. The germline gives CDR1 MDHEN, CDR2 SYDVKM. The trim removed 5 bases at V and 12 bases at J, leaving 21 bases unmatched. The CDR3 consists of 17 residues.

This sequence joins TRBV6-1 and TRBJ1-2, with D perhaps TRBD1 (5 bases). V was clipped by 0 bases and J by 8 bases, with 13 bases between them. The CDR3 runs 14 residues. CDR1 MNHNS and CDR2 SASEGT come from the germline V gene. The CDR3 spells CASSEAVGTRGYTF. The CDR3 region has the DNA TGTGCCAGCAGTGAAGCCGTGGGGACTAGGGGCTACACCTTC.

The chain couples TRBV6-5 to TRBJ2-7; tentative D call: TRBD2 (5 bases). Trimming shortened V by 7 bases and J by 7 bases, and 23 bases separated the two germline ends. The CDR3 loop spans 15 amino acids. CDR1 is MNHEY, CDR2 SVGAGI, per germline. The CDR3 spells CASTAFEGVSREQYF. The CDR3 coding sequence is TGTGCCAGCACCGCCTTTGAGGGAGTATCAAGGGAGCAGTACTTC.

The chain employs TRBV19 and TRBJ1-6, with 8 bases aligning to TRBD1. Per germline, CDR1 LNHDA and CDR2 SQIVND (reference sequence). V was clipped by 4 bases and J by 6 bases; unmatched bases: 5. This CDR3 is 15 amino acids long. In nucleotides, the CDR3 is TGTGCCAGTAGTACCCGACAGGGGACTAATTCACCCCTCCACTTT. It specifies CASSTRQGTNSPLHF.

This clone is medium-sized within its sample. J is TRBJ2-7 and V is TRBV27; 7 bases align to TRBD1. V was clipped by 7 bases and J by 0 bases; unmatched bases: 3. The CDR3 sequence is 13 residues long. Germline V gives CDR1 MNHEY, CDR2 SMNVEV (reference sequence). The CDR3 DNA reads TGTGCCAGCAAGGGACAGTCCTCCTACGAGCAGTACTTC. Its translation is CASKGQSSYEQYF.

The J gene is TRBJ1-4, the V gene TRBV5-1, with TRBD1 as a possible D gene (5 bases). Germline CDR1 reads SGHRS; CDR2 reads YFSETQ. V dropped 3 bases and J dropped 1 base, with 10 bases sitting between them. The CDR3 length is 15 residues. The CDR3 bases are TGCGCCAGCAGCTCAGGACACTTAACTAATGAAAAACTGTTTTTT. This codes for CASSSGHLTNEKLFF. The full variable domain, completed using reference TRBV5-1 and TRBJ1-4, is KAGVTQTPRYLIKTRGQQVTLSCSPISGHRSVSWYQQTPGQGLQFLFEYFSETQRNKGNFPGRFSGRQFSNSRSEMNVSTLELGDSALYLCASSSGHLTNEKLFFGSGTQLSVL.

The rearrangement joins TRBV5-5 to TRBJ1-4; TRBD1 matches 7 bases. This CDR3 is built from 17 residues. Trimming at V came to 1 base and at J to 4 bases, leaving 10 bases not matched to a gene. Germline V CDR1 and CDR2: SGHKS, YYEKEE (reference sequence). The CDR3 DNA follows: TGTGCCAGCAGCTTGTTTATGAGGGGGCGGATTAATGAAAAACTGTTTTTT. Residues: CASSLFMRGRINEKLFF.

This clone was counted only a few times. V and J are TRBV10-3 and TRBJ2-7; 7 bases map to TRBD1. V trimming: 4 bases; J trimming: 5 bases; junction bases outside the gene matches: 5. Per the germline V gene, CDR1 is ENHRY and CDR2 is SYGVKD. The CDR3 sequence is 13 residues long. The CDR3 spells CAISGGQTDEQYF. In nucleotides, the CDR3 is TGTGCCATCAGTGGGGGACAGACGGACGAGCAGTACTTC.

The chain joins TRBV18 to TRBJ2-6; D possibly corresponds to TRBD2 (6 bases). Per the germline V gene, CDR1 is KGHSH and CDR2 is LQKENI. The CDR3 has 17 residues. Trimming cost V 5 bases and J 1 base, with 15 bases left between them. In DNA form, the CDR3 reads TGTGCCAGCTCAACCGCTGGGACTGGGTCTGGGGCCAACGTCCTGACTTTC. Protein: CASSTAGTGSGANVLTF.

The chain couples TRBV6-6 to TRBJ2-6, with D perhaps assigned TRBD1 or TRBD2 (6 bases each). Germline-derived CDR1 and CDR2 are MNHNY and SVGAGI (reference sequence). This CDR3 spans 15 amino acids. V was shortened by 2 bases and J by 3 bases, with 8 bases between the two germline ends. CDR3 region: CASSYGGRGANVLTF. DNA for the CDR3: TGTGCCAGCAGTTACGGGGGGCGTGGGGCCAACGTCCTGACTTTC.

This chain connects TRBV10-3 to TRBJ2-2; 9 bases are shared with TRBD2. The germline V gene has CDR1 ENHRY and CDR2 SYGVKD. This CDR3 contains 16 residues. Trimming cost V 3 bases and J 6 bases; bases outside gene matches: 8. DNA for the CDR3: TGTGCCATCAGTGATAACTGGCGGGAGGGCCCCGGGGAGCTGTTTTTT. It translates to CAISDNWREGPGELFF.

The J gene is TRBJ2-3, the V gene TRBV28, with D possibly TRBD1 on 6 matching bases. This CDR3 contains 19 residues. Per the germline V gene, CDR1 is MDHEN and CDR2 is SYDVKM. V lost 6 bases, J lost 4 bases, and 29 bases lay in between. The CDR3 loop is CASRAHLRDNRLKSDTQYF. The CDR3, as DNA: TGTGCCAGCAGGGCCCACCTCCGGGACAACCGCCTCAAATCAGATACGCAGTATTTT.

This clone occurred once. V gene TRBV27 combines with J gene TRBJ2-7; possible D gene TRBD1, 5 bases. Germline V gene sequence: CDR1 MNHEY, CDR2 SMNVEV (reference sequence). Between the trimmed V and J ends, which lost 5 bases and 0 bases, there was a span of 11 bases. The CDR3 contains 14 residues. CDR3 DNA sequence: TGTGCCAGCAGTACCTGGACAAGCTCCTACGAGCAGTACTTC. Translated, it gives CASSTWTSSYEQYF.

This clone was observed a handful of times. The CDR3 reads CAWSAASPLHF. The CDR3 nucleotides are TGTGCCTGGAGTGCCGCTTCACCCCTCCACTTT. This rearrangement joins TRBV30 to TRBJ1-6; D gene unclear. From germline, CDR1 is GTSNPN and CDR2 SVGIG (reference sequence). This CDR3 contains 11 residues. The V end lost 1 base, the J end lost 9 bases, and 4 bases lay between the germline ends. The variable domain in full, completed from reference TRBV30 and TRBJ1-6, reads SQTIHQWPATLVQPVGSPLSLECTVEGTSNPNLYWYRQAAGRGLQLLFYSVGIGQISSEVPQNLSASRPQDRQFILSSKKLLLSDSGFYLCAWSAASPLHFGNGTRLTVT.

The rearrangement links TRBV6-1 to TRBJ2-3, with 7 bases fitting TRBD2. With 0 bases clipped from V and 3 bases from J, the junction kept 9 bases outside the gene matches. The germline V gene has CDR1 MNHNS and CDR2 SASEGT. This CDR3 has 17 residues. The CDR3 spells CASSEARLAYRTDTQYF. CDR3 nucleotide sequence: TGTGCCAGCAGTGAAGCCCGACTAGCTTACCGAACAGATACGCAGTATTTT.

V and J are TRBV28 and TRBJ1-5; D unclear. This CDR3 is 12 amino acids long. The V and J ends lost 3 bases and 10 bases respectively, with 10 bases between them. Germline V gene lookup returns CDR1 MDHEN and CDR2 SYDVKM. The CDR3 region has the DNA TGTGCCAGCAGTTTCTCGAGGGTACCCCAGCATTTT. Its translation is CASSFSRVPQHF.

V is TRBV7-8 and J is TRBJ1-4; perhaps TRBD1 as D (6 bases). V was cut by 6 bases and J by 7 bases, with 15 bases left in between. The CDR3 is made up of 14 amino acids. CDR1 is SGHVS and CDR2 is FQNEAQ in the germline V gene. CDR3 in amino acids: CASSFGGAGEKLFF. CDR3 nucleotide sequence: TGTGCCAGCAGTTTTGGGGGGGCGGGTGAAAAACTGTTTTTT.

The gene calls are TRBV7-2 and TRBJ2-1; a possible D gene is TRBD2 (5 bases). Germline CDR1 is SGHTA and CDR2 is FQGNSA. This CDR3 region has 14 residues. Trimming took off 5 bases at V and 7 bases at J, with 15 bases between the two ends. The CDR3 DNA reads as TGTGCCAGCAGCCCTCGGGGTCCCTGGAATGAGCAGTTCTTC. Translation gives CASSPRGPWNEQFF. Full variable domain (missing parts from reference TRBV7-2 and TRBJ2-1): GAGVSQSPSNKVTEKGKDVELRCDPISGHTALYWYRQSLGQGLEFLIYFQGNSAPDKSGLPSDRFSAERTGGSVSTLTIQRTQQEDSAVYLCASSPRGPWNEQFFGPGTRLTVL.

The genes are TRBV7-8 and TRBJ2-1, with 9 bases identical to TRBD1. CDR3 length: 13 residues. The germline V gene has CDR1 SGHVS and CDR2 FQNEAQ. V lost 1 base, J lost 9 bases, and 1 base stayed unmatched. The CDR3 region is CASSLDRGREQFF. CDR3 nucleotides: TGTGCCAGCAGCTTAGACAGGGGGCGTGAGCAGTTCTTC.